Below are 15 T cell receptor beta chains sequenced from a single sample in a study of spatial heterogeneity in lung cancer. Documented time point: sample taken at primary tumor resection. TCRdb re-derived calls from the 5' RACE reads in MiXCR, one entry per CDR3 protein. The sample lists nearly 80,000 distinct CDR3 sequences, about 8.5% occurring once. The sequenced sample was PBMCs, obtained at surgery. The receptors here all came from a male donor with early-stage non-small cell lung cancer.

In its sample, this clonotype was seen many times. The gene calls are TRBV27 and TRBJ2-2; D remains ambiguous. V lost 4 bases and J lost 1, with 4 bases in between. Germline assignment: CDR1 MNHEY and CDR2 SMNVEV (reference sequence). This CDR3 is 13 amino acids long. The DNA for the CDR3 is TGTGCCAGCAGTTCGAGGAACACCGGGGAGCTGTTTTTT. Protein: CASSSRNTGELFF.

This clonotype was observed many times. The chain joins TRBV7-2 to TRBJ2-3; 8 nucleotides match TRBD1. V shed 2 bases and J 4 bases; nucleotides not matched to a gene: 5. Germline values: CDR1 SGHTA, CDR2 FQGNSA. The CDR3 length is 15 residues. The CDR3 nucleotides read TGTGCCAGCAGCTTATTTAGGACAGGGTCAGATACGCAGTATTTT. Its protein is CASSLFRTGSDTQYF.

This clonotype was seen a handful of times. V and J are TRBV27 and TRBJ2-4, with TRBD1 identical over 10 bases. CDR3 length: 14 residues. The germline gives CDR1 MNHEY, CDR2 SMNVEV (reference sequence). V dropped 6 bases and J dropped 4; count of bases not matched to a gene: 3. In DNA form, the CDR3 reads TGTGCCAGCAGGGGGACAGGGGCGAAAAACATTCAGTACTTC. Protein sequence: CASRGTGAKNIQYF.

V usage is TRBV10-3 and J usage is TRBJ1-2; possibly TRBD1 for D (5 bases). Germline V gene lookup returns CDR1 ENHRY and CDR2 SYGVKD. V lost 0 bases, J lost 4 bases, and 12 bases lay in between. The CDR3 extends over 15 amino acids. The CDR3 DNA reads TGTGCCATCAGTGAGTCGGGGCTCCCCCGCTATGGCTACACCTTC. This translates into CAISESGLPRYGYTF.

The chain recombines TRBV4-3 with TRBJ2-1, with 12 bases identical to TRBD2. Germline loops: CDR1 LGHNA, CDR2 YSLEER. CDR3 size: 16 residues. The V gene end was trimmed by 5 bases and the J gene end by 7 bases; junction bases not matched to a gene: 9. The CDR3 DNA reads TGCGCCAGCAGCTTTCGACTAGCGGGAGAAGGGAATGAGCAGTTCTTC. Protein: CASSFRLAGEGNEQFF.

This clonotype has ten or more counts. This chain's CDR3 is CSATYGGSMNTEAFF. CDR3 sequence (DNA): TGCAGCGCCACGTATGGGGGCAGCATGAACACTGAAGCTTTCTTT. The chain joins TRBV29-1 to TRBJ1-1; D possibly corresponds to TRBD1 (6 bases). Trimming took off 7 bases at V and 0 bases at J, with 18 bases between the two ends. The CDR3 covers 15 residues. CDR1 is SQVTM, CDR2 ANQGSEA, per germline. Complete variable domain (other parts from reference TRBV29-1 and TRBJ1-1): SAVISQKPSRDICQRGTSLTIQCQVDSQVTMMFWYRQQPGQSLTLIATANQGSEATYESGFVIDKFPISRPNLTFSTLTVSNMSPEDSSIYLCSATYGGSMNTEAFFGQGTRLTVV.

The chain employs TRBV24-1 and TRBJ1-4; D possibly corresponds to TRBD1 (6 bases). Germline values: CDR1 KGHDR, CDR2 SFDVKD. The CDR3 has 12 amino acids. The V and J ends lost 4 bases and 10 bases respectively, with 9 bases between them. Here the CDR3 reads CATSEEGGKLFF. CDR3 DNA: TGTGCCACCAGTGAGGAGGGGGGAAAACTGTTTTTT.

This clonotype was seen ten or more times. The chain uses TRBV29-1 and TRBJ2-7; possibly TRBD1 for D (5 bases). V gave up 0 bases and J gave up 10 bases, with 19 bases separating them. Germline CDR1 reads SQVTM; CDR2 reads ANQGSEA. CDR3 size: 14 residues. The CDR3, as DNA: TGCAGCGTTGAAGATCCCCTGGGGCGCCGGTATCAGTACTTC. Translated, it gives CSVEDPLGRRYQYF.

V gene TRBV7-6 combines with J gene TRBJ2-3, with 8 bases aligning to TRBD2. With V trimmed by 5 bases and J by 5 bases, 12 bases remained unmatched. This CDR3 comprises 16 residues. From germline, CDR1 is SGHVS and CDR2 FNYEAQ. The CDR3 bases are TGTGCCAGCAGCCCGACCGGCGGGGGGCAGGGAGATACGCAGTATTTT. This gives the protein CASSPTGGGQGDTQYF. The complete variable domain, with remaining parts taken from reference TRBV7-6 and TRBJ2-3, reads GAGVSQSPRYKVTKRGQDVALRCDPISGHVSLYWYRQALGQGPEFLTYFNYEAQQDKSGLPNDRFSAERPEGSISTLTIQRTEQRDSAMYRCASSPTGGGQGDTQYFGPGTRLTVL.

The V gene is TRBV7-9, the J gene TRBJ2-3; D gene unclear. Trimming left V 5 bases short and J 5 bases short, with 8 bases between. CDR1 SEHNR and CDR2 FQNEAQ come from the germline V gene (reference sequence). The CDR3 sequence is 12 residues long. CDR3 nucleotides: TGTGCCAGCAGCGACGTAGGAGATACGCAGTATTTT. This encodes CASSDVGDTQYF.

This clonotype was recorded at least ten times. The rearrangement links TRBV3-1 to TRBJ2-7; the match to TRBD2 covers 13 bases. The V gene's germline CDR1 is LGHDT and CDR2 YNNKEL (reference sequence). The ends lost 8 bases at V and 2 bases at J; junction bases unmatched: 6. This CDR3 comprises 15 residues. This CDR3 reads CASARGTSGTYEQYF. The CDR3 nucleotides are TGTGCCAGCGCGAGAGGGACTAGCGGGACCTACGAGCAGTACTTC.

This clonotype appeared many times. The chain uses TRBV7-9 and TRBJ2-7; D is perhaps TRBD1 or TRBD2 (5 bases each). This CDR3 region has 17 residues. The germline gives CDR1 SEHNR, CDR2 FQNEAQ (reference sequence). The germline V and J ends were trimmed by 5 bases and 7 bases, with 27 bases remaining between them. The CDR3 loop reads CASSPPLGDQSRPEQYF. CDR3 sequence (DNA): TGTGCCAGCAGCCCTCCGCTTGGGGACCAAAGTCGCCCAGAGCAGTACTTC.

This clonotype was observed a few times. The genes are TRBV7-7 and TRBJ1-1, with D possibly being TRBD1 (6 bases). Germline V lookup: CDR1 SSHAT, CDR2 FNYEAQ (reference sequence). The V end lost 2 bases, the J end lost 2 bases, and 12 bases lay between the germline ends. The CDR3 has 15 amino acids. The chain's CDR3 is CASSLSAGANTEAFF. CDR3 nucleotides: TGTGCCAGCAGCTTATCGGCAGGGGCCAACACTGAAGCTTTCTTT.

This clonotype has only a few counts. The rearrangement joins TRBV20-1 to TRBJ2-5; 8 bases align to TRBD2. The CDR3 has 17 residues. V gave up 1 base and J gave up 3 bases; unmatched junction bases: 13. The germline V gene has CDR1 DFQATT and CDR2 SNEGSKA (reference sequence). Here the CDR3 reads CSARVRSGRDDKETQYF. CDR3 sequence (DNA): TGCAGTGCTAGAGTAAGGAGCGGGAGAGATGATAAAGAGACCCAGTACTTC.

This chain connects TRBV6-1 to TRBJ1-1, with TRBD1 matching 8 bases. CDR3 length: 14 residues. Trimming took 3 bases from V and 3 from J; bases not matched to a gene: 3. The germline V gene encodes CDR1 MNHNS and CDR2 SASEGT. CDR3 sequence reads: CASSDNRGYTEAFF. For the CDR3, the DNA is TGTGCCAGCAGTGATAACAGGGGGTACACTGAAGCTTTCTTT.